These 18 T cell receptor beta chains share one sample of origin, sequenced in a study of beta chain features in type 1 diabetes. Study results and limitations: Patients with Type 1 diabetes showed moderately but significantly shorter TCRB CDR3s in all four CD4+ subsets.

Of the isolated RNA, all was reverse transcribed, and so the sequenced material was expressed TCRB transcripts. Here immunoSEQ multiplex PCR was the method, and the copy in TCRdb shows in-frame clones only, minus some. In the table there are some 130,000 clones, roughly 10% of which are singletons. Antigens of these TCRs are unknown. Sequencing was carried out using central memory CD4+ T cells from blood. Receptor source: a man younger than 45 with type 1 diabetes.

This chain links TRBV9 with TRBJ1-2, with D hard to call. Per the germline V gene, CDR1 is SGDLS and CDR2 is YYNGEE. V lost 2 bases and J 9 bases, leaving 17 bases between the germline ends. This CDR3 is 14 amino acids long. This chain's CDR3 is CASSVREHQSSYTF. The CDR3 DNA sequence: TGTGCCAGCAGCGTGAGGGAGCATCAGTCGAGCTACACCTTC.

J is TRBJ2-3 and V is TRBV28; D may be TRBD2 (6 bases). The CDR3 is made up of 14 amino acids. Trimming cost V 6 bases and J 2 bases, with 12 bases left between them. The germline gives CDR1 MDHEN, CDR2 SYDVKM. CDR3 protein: CASSNRGFTDTQYF. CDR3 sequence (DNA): TGTGCCAGCAGCAACCGGGGGTTCACAGATACGCAGTATTTT.

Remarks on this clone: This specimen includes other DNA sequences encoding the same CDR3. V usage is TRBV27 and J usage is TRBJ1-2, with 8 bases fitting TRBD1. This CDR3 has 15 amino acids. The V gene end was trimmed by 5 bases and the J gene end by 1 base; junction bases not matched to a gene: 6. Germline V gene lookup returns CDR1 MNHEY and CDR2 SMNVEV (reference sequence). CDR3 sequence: CASSPRQGLNYGYTF. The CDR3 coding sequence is TGTGCCAGCAGTCCTCGACAGGGGCTTAACTATGGCTACACCTTC.

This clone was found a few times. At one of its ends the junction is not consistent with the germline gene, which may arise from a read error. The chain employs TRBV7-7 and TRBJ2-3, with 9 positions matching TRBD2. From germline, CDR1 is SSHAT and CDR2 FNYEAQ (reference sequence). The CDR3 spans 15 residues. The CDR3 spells CASSLGLANADTQYF. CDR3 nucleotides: TGTGCTAGCAGCTTAGGACTAGCGAACGCAGATACGCAGTATTTT.

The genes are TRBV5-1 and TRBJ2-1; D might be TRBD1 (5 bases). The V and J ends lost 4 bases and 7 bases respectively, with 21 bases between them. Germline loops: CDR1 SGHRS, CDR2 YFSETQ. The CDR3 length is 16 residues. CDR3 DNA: TGCGCCAGCAGCCCCGCCAGGGTTGGCTTTCTGAATGAGCAGTTCTTC. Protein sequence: CASSPARVGFLNEQFF. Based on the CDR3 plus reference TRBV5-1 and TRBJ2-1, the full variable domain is KAGVTQTPRYLIKTRGQQVTLSCSPISGHRSVSWYQQTPGQGLQFLFEYFSETQRNKGNFPGRFSGRQFSNSRSEMNVSTLELGDSALYLCASSPARVGFLNEQFFGPGTRLTVL.

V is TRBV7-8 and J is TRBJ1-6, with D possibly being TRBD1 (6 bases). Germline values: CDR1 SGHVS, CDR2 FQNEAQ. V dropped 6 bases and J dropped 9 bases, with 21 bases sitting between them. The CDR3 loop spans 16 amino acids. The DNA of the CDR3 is TGTGCCAGCAGTCAGGATATATCAGGGGATGCTTCACCCCTCCACTTT. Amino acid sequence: CASSQDISGDASPLHF.

CDR3 DNA: TGTGCCAGCAGTTCCAACTACGAGCAGTACTTC. Translating it yields CASSSNYEQYF. The rearrangement links TRBV6-5 to TRBJ2-7; unclear D gene. This CDR3 region has 11 residues. Looked up from germline, CDR1 is MNHEY and CDR2 is SVGAGI. Between the trimmed V and J ends, which lost 4 bases and 3 bases, there was a span of 4 bases.

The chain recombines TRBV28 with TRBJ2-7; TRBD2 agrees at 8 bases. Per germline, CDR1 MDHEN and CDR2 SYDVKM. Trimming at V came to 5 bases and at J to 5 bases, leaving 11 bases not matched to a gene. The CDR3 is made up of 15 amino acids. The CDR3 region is CASSPAGTSFHEQYF. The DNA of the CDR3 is TGTGCCAGCAGTCCCGCCGGGACTAGTTTCCACGAGCAGTACTTC. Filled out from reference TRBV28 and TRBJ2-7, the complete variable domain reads DVKVTQSSRYLVKRTGEKVFLECVQDMDHENMFWYRQDPGLGLRLIYFSYDVKMKEKGDIPEGYSVSREKKERFSLILESASTNQTSMYLCASSPAGTSFHEQYFGPGTRLTVT.

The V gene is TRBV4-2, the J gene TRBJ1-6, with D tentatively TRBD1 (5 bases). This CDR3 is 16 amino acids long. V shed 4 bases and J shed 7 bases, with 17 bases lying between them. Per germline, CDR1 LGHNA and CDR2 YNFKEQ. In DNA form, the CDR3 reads TGTGCCAGCAGCCCAGGAGTGACAGCGGGAAATTCACCCCTCCACTTT. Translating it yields CASSPGVTAGNSPLHF.

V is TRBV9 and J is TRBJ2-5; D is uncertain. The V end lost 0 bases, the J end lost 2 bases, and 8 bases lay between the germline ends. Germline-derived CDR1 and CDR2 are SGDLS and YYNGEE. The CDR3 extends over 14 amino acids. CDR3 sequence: CASSVGTVQETQYF. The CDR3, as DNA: TGTGCCAGCAGCGTAGGTACTGTTCAAGAGACCCAGTACTTC.

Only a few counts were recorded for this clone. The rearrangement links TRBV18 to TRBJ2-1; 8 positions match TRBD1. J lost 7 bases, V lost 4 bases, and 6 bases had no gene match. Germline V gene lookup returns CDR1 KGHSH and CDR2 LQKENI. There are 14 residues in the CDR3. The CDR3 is CASSRDRGDNEQFF. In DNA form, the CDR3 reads TGTGCCAGCTCACGCGACAGGGGAGATAATGAGCAGTTCTTC. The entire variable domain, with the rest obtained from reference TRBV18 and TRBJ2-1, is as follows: NAGVMQNPRHLVRRRGQEARLRCSPMKGHSHVYWYRQLPEEGLKFMVYLQKENIIDESGMPKERFSAEFPKEGPSILRIQQVVRGDSAAYFCASSRDRGDNEQFFGPGTRLTVL.

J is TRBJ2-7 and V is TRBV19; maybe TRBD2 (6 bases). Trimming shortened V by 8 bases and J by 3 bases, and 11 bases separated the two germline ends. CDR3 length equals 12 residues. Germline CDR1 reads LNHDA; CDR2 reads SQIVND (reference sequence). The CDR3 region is CASGDSLYEQYF. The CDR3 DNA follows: TGTGCCAGTGGGGACTCCCTCTACGAGCAGTACTTC.

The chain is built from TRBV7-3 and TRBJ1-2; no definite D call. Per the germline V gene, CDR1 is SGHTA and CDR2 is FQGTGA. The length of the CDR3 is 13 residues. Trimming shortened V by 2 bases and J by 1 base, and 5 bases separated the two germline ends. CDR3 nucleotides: TGTGCCAGCAGCTTAGAGGTTAACTATGGCTACACCTTC. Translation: CASSLEVNYGYTF.

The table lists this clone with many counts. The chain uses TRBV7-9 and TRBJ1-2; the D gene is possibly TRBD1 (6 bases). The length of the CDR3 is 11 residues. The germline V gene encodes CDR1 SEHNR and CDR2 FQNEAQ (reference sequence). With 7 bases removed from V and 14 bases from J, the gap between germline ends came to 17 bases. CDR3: CASNLDRKSTF. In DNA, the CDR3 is TGTGCCAGCAACCTGGACAGAAAGTCTACCTTC.

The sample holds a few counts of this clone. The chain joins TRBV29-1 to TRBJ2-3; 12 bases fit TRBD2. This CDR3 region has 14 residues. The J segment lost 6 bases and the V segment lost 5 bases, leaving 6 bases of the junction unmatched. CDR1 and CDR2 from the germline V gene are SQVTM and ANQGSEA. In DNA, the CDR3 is TGCAGCGTTCGTGCTAGCGGGGGGGGCGATACGCAGTATTTT. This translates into CSVRASGGGDTQYF.

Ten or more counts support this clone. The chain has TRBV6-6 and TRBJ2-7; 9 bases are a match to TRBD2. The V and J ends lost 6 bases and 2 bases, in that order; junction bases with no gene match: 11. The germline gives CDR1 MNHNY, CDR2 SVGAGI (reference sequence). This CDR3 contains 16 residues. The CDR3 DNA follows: TGTGCCAGCAGGATCACAGCGGGGGGACAAACCTACGAGCAGTACTTC. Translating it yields CASRITAGGQTYEQYF.

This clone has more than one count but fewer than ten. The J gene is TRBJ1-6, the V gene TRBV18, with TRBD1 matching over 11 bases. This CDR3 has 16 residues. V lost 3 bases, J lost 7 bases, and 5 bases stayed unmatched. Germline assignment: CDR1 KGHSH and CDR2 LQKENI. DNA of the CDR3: TGTGCCAGCTCACCGAGGACAGGGGGCGGCAATTCACCCCTCCACTTT. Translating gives CASSPRTGGGNSPLHF.

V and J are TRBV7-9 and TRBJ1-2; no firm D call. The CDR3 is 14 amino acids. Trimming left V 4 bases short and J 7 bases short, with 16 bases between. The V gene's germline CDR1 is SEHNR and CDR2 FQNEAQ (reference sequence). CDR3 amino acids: CASSSMSRVSGYTF. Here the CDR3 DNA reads TGTGCCAGCAGCTCAATGTCTCGAGTCTCTGGCTACACCTTC.